The 25 T cell receptor beta chains below come from one sample, sequenced in a study of beta chain features in type 1 diabetes (dated by TCRdb to 2017 to 2018). General findings and caveats noted by the study authors: In all four CD4+ subsets, TCRB CDR3 length was moderately but significantly shorter in type 1 diabetes patients.

For these TCRs, the target antigens are not known. Library creation used the immunoSEQ multiplex PCR assay. The entire isolated RNA was reverse transcribed using the High Capacity cDNA Reverse Transcription Kit, and thus expressed TCRB transcripts were sequenced. Imported from immuneACCESS, the table was reduced by TCRdb to in-frame sequences with V and J called. These copies leave out some clones; in studies compared against another copy, an unresolved V gene accounts for under half, and the cause of the remainder is not known. In this sample the table shows approximately 160,000 clones, about 63% of which occur a single time. The ten biggest clones cover roughly 0.095% of the sample. Sequenced: naive CD4+ T cells from blood. The cell subset or site label for this specimen denotes: true naive CD4+ T cells. These receptors were taken from a man aged 30 to 45 with type 1 diabetes.

The chain links TRBV28 to TRBJ1-2; no firm D call. The CDR3 contains 14 residues. Germline values: CDR1 MDHEN, CDR2 SYDVKM. The V gene lost 6 bases and the J gene lost 8 bases, with 19 bases spanning the gap. The CDR3 sequence is CASSRGRLRSGYTF. Written as DNA, the CDR3 is TGTGCCAGCAGCCGCGGACGTCTGCGTTCCGGCTACACCTTC.

The V gene is TRBV27, the J gene TRBJ2-3; D perhaps matches TRBD2 (5 bases). V dropped 8 bases and J dropped 6 bases, with 15 bases sitting between them. The germline V gene encodes CDR1 MNHEY and CDR2 SMNVEV (reference sequence). The CDR3 totals 13 residues. The CDR3: CASRQRGADTQYF. CDR3 sequence (DNA): TGTGCCAGCCGGCAACGGGGAGCGGATACGCAGTATTTT.

The chain employs TRBV30 and TRBJ1-6, with 7 bases fitting TRBD1. V gave up 5 bases and J gave up 7 bases; unmatched junction bases: 5. Germline V gene data show CDR1 as GTSNPN and CDR2 as SVGIG (reference sequence). This CDR3 has 13 residues. The CDR3 coding sequence is TGTGCCTGGGCGGACAGGAGGAATTCACCCCTCCACTTT. Encoded protein: CAWADRRNSPLHF.

The table lists this clone with a count of one. This rearrangement joins TRBV7-9 to TRBJ1-6; unclear D gene. CDR1 and CDR2 (germline): SEHNR, FQNEAQ (reference sequence). V was clipped by 3 bases and J by 6 bases, with 9 bases between them. CDR3 length: 14 residues. The CDR3 sequence: CASSLEQLNSPLHF. CDR3 in DNA: TGTGCCAGCAGCTTGGAACAGCTTAATTCACCCCTCCACTTT.

This clone has only a few counts. The rearrangement joins TRBV4-3 to TRBJ2-3; D not resolved. Germline CDR1 is LGHNA and CDR2 is YSLEER. Trimming took off 1 base at V and 6 bases at J, with 5 bases between the two ends. CDR3 length equals 12 residues. CDR3 sequence reads: CASSQGHDTQYF. The CDR3 bases are TGCGCCAGCAGCCAAGGACACGATACGCAGTATTTT.

The chain carries TRBV28 and TRBJ2-5, with TRBD1 matching over 7 bases. The ends lost 6 bases at V and 1 base at J; junction bases unmatched: 8. CDR1 and CDR2 from the germline V gene are MDHEN and SYDVKM. The CDR3 runs 15 residues. CDR3 residues: CASSPGQPSQETQYF. DNA of the CDR3: TGTGCCAGCAGCCCGGGACAGCCAAGCCAAGAGACCCAGTACTTC.

CDR3 nucleotides: TGTGCCAGCAGCCCTGGTTCCCGAAACAATGAGCAGTTCTTC. Amino acid sequence: CASSPGSRNNEQFF. V and J are TRBV5-4 and TRBJ2-1; D is ambiguous. The germline CDR1 and CDR2 sequences are SGHNT and YYREEE (reference sequence). V lost 4 bases and J lost 5, with 13 bases in between. The CDR3 sequence is 14 residues long. Drawing the rest from reference TRBV5-4 and TRBJ2-1, the complete variable domain is ETGVTQSPTHLIKTRGQQVTLRCSSQSGHNTVSWYQQALGQGPQFIFQYYREEENGRGNFPPRFSGLQFPNYSSELNVNALELDDSALYLCASSPGSRNNEQFFGPGTRLTVL.

This chain connects TRBV30 to TRBJ2-7; no clear D gene. Germline assignment: CDR1 GTSNPN and CDR2 SVGIG (reference sequence). This CDR3 has 11 residues. V was shortened by 2 bases and J by 5 bases, with 7 bases between the two germline ends. The DNA of the CDR3 is TGTGCCTGGAGTTTGGGCGACGAGCAGTACTTC. Protein sequence: CAWSLGDEQYF.

This clone was counted a few times. J is TRBJ2-3 and V is TRBV29-1; perhaps TRBD1 as D (5 bases). The V end lost 7 bases, the J end lost 6 bases, and 14 bases lay between the germline ends. Germline-derived CDR1 and CDR2 are SQVTM and ANQGSEA. The CDR3 spans 12 residues. CDR3 region: CSASAGSDTQYF. CDR3 bases: TGCAGCGCCTCCGCAGGGTCCGATACGCAGTATTTT.

The chain uses TRBV13 and TRBJ1-2; D unresolved. This CDR3 region has 13 residues. Trimming stripped 0 bases from V and 4 bases from J, with 6 bases between. Looked up from germline, CDR1 is PRHDT and CDR2 is FYEKMQ (reference sequence). CDR3 sequence (DNA): TGTGCCAGCAGCTTAGGGACGGTCTATGGCTACACCTTC. This translates into CASSLGTVYGYTF.

As regards this clone: Other DNA sequences in the sample encode the same CDR3. The V and J genes are TRBV7-9 and TRBJ2-5; D is unclear. CDR3 length: 12 residues. Germline CDR1 reads SEHNR; CDR2 reads FQNEAQ (reference sequence). With 0 bases removed from V and 5 bases from J, the gap between germline ends came to 4 bases. The CDR3 DNA is TGTGCCAGCAGCTTAGCGGTGGAGACCCAGTACTTC. It translates to CASSLAVETQYF.

This chain joins TRBV6-5 and TRBJ2-7, with 10 bases lining up with TRBD1. The germline V gene encodes CDR1 MNHEY and CDR2 SVGAGI. The CDR3 has 14 amino acids. The V segment lost 6 bases and the J segment 5 bases; nucleotides outside the gene matches: 7. Here the CDR3 reads CASSSRDRGHEQYF. CDR3 coding DNA: TGTGCCAGCAGCTCCCGGGACAGGGGCCACGAGCAGTACTTC.

V is TRBV9 and J is TRBJ2-7; D not certain. This CDR3 has 14 amino acids. Germline V gene sequence: CDR1 SGDLS, CDR2 YYNGEE. The V end was cut by 0 bases, the J end by 6 bases, with 13 bases between. The CDR3 coding sequence is TGTGCCAGCAGCGTAGCTGCCGCCGTGGGCGAGCAGTACTTC. The encoded protein is CASSVAAAVGEQYF.

The genes are TRBV29-1 and TRBJ2-4, with D maybe TRBD1 (6 bases). The CDR3 is 12 residues long. The germline gives CDR1 SQVTM, CDR2 ANQGSEA. V lost 7 bases and J lost 4, with 11 bases in between. Here the CDR3 reads CSGYRDKNIQYF. The CDR3 bases are TGCAGCGGGTACAGGGATAAAAACATTCAGTACTTC.

The chain combines TRBV5-4 with TRBJ2-1, with TRBD1 matching 8 bases. CDR3 size: 16 residues. After removal of 2 bases from V and 5 bases from J, the junction contained 9 bases not matched to a gene. The germline V gene encodes CDR1 SGHNT and CDR2 YYREEE (reference sequence). CDR3: CASSFYSRDRNNEQFF. The CDR3 coding sequence is TGTGCCAGCAGCTTCTACAGCCGGGACAGGAACAATGAGCAGTTCTTC.

The chain has TRBV29-1 and TRBJ1-5; D is unresolved. Trimming took 4 bases from V and 0 from J, leaving 10 bases between them. CDR3 length: 14 residues. Germline V gene sequence: CDR1 SQVTM, CDR2 ANQGSEA. The CDR3 DNA follows: TGCAGCGTTGGCACAGAACCTAGCAATCAGCCCCAGCATTTT. This translates into CSVGTEPSNQPQHF.

The CDR3, as DNA: TGTGCCAGCAGCTTAGGGGGACAGCTAAACATTCAGTACTTC. Protein: CASSLGGQLNIQYF. This chain joins TRBV7-2 and TRBJ2-4, with 7 nucleotides matching TRBD1. Trimming removed 1 base from V and 6 bases from J; junction bases left unmatched: 3. The CDR3 runs 14 residues. Germline V CDR1 and CDR2: SGHTA, FQGNSA. Using reference TRBV7-2 and TRBJ2-4 for the parts outside the CDR3, the full variable domain is GAGVSQSPSNKVTEKGKDVELRCDPISGHTALYWYRQSLGQGLEFLIYFQGNSAPDKSGLPSDRFSAERTGGSVSTLTIQRTQQEDSAVYLCASSLGGQLNIQYFGAGTRLSVL.

V and J are TRBV11-2 and TRBJ2-3; D is uncertain. The CDR3 spans 12 residues. The germline gives CDR1 SGHAT, CDR2 FQNNGV. The germline V and J ends were trimmed by 5 bases and 6 bases, with 9 bases remaining between them. CDR3 nucleotide sequence: TGTGCCAGCAGCCTAGGTCGGGATACGCAGTATTTT. It is translated as CASSLGRDTQYF.

The rearrangement links TRBV7-2 to TRBJ2-3; 9 bases line up with TRBD2. The V and J ends lost 2 bases and 5 bases, in that order; junction bases with no gene match: 2. The CDR3 is made up of 14 amino acids. Germline CDR1 reads SGHTA; CDR2 reads FQGNSA. CDR3 loop: CASSLWRGGDTQYF. As DNA, the CDR3 is TGTGCCAGCAGCTTATGGCGGGGGGGAGATACGCAGTATTTT.

CDR3 sequence reads: CASSLGTGEGKNIQYF. The CDR3 DNA sequence: TGTGCCAGCAGCTTAGGGACAGGGGAAGGCAAAAACATTCAGTACTTC. The gene calls are TRBV7-9 and TRBJ2-4, with 9 bases matching TRBD1. The V and J ends lost 1 base and 3 bases, in that order; junction bases with no gene match: 4. CDR3 length: 16 residues. The germline V gene encodes CDR1 SEHNR and CDR2 FQNEAQ (reference sequence).

This clone was detected a few times. The rearrangement links TRBV30 to TRBJ1-2; D gene unclear. Looked up from germline, CDR1 is GTSNPN and CDR2 is SVGIG (reference sequence). The CDR3 spans 13 residues. Trimming pared 6 bases from V and 6 bases from J, leaving 17 bases between. The CDR3, as DNA: TGTGCCTGCCCGGAGGCACTCTTGAATGGCTACACCTTC. It encodes CACPEALLNGYTF. Filled out from reference TRBV30 and TRBJ1-2, the complete variable domain reads SQTIHQWPATLVQPVGSPLSLECTVEGTSNPNLYWYRQAAGRGLQLLFYSVGIGQISSEVPQNLSASRPQDRQFILSSKKLLLSDSGFYLCACPEALLNGYTFGSGTRLTVV.

This clone was seen more than once but under ten times. The chain employs TRBV11-2 and TRBJ2-3; perhaps TRBD2 as D (6 bases). Trimming took off 1 base at V and 3 bases at J, with 14 bases between the two ends. The CDR3 extends over 16 amino acids. CDR1 SGHAT and CDR2 FQNNGV come from the germline V gene. CDR3 DNA: TGTGCCAGCAGCTTAGCTTTGGCGGGGTGGACAGATACGCAGTATTTT. Protein sequence: CASSLALAGWTDTQYF.

In nucleotides, the CDR3 is TGTGCCAGCAGGGTGAGGGATCTGGACTTCTTT. Translation: CASRVRDLDFF. This sequence joins TRBV6-6 and TRBJ1-1; D unresolved. This CDR3 is built from 11 residues. Germline V lookup: CDR1 MNHNY, CDR2 SVGAGI (reference sequence). V shed 6 bases and J shed 14 bases, with 16 bases lying between them.

The gene calls are TRBV4-3 and TRBJ2-7; 11 positions match TRBD1. Germline loops: CDR1 LGHNA, CDR2 YSLEER. CDR3 length equals 21 residues. The V gene end was trimmed by 2 bases and the J gene end by 0 bases; junction bases not matched to a gene: 18. CDR3: CASSQRYVGQGAYASSYEQYF. The DNA of the CDR3 is TGCGCCAGCAGCCAAAGATATGTTGGACAGGGGGCTTACGCGAGCTCCTACGAGCAGTACTTC.

In this sample, this clone turned up once. The rearrangement joins TRBV9 to TRBJ2-1; 10 bases agree with TRBD2. The V gene's germline CDR1 is SGDLS and CDR2 YYNGEE. The CDR3 length is 13 residues. V shed 3 bases and J 10 bases; nucleotides not matched to a gene: 4. The DNA of the CDR3 is TGTGCCAGCAGCGGGCCGGGACTAGCGGAGCAGTTCTTC. It codes for CASSGPGLAEQFF.